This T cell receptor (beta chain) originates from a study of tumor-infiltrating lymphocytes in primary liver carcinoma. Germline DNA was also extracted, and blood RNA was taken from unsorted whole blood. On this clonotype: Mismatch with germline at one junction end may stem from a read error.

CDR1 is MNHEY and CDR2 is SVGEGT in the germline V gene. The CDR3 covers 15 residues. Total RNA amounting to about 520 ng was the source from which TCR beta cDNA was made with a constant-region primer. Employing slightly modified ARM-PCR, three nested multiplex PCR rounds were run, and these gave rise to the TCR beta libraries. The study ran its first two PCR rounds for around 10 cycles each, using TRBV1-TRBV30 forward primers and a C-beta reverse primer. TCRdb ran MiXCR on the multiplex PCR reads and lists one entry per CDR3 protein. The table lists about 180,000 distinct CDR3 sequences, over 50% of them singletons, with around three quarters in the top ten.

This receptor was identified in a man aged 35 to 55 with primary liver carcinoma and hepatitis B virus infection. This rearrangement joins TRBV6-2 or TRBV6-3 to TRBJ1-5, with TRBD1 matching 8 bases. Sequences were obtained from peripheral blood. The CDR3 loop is CVSSPTGGSNQPQHF. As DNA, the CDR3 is TGTGTCAGCAGTCCAACAGGGGGGAGCAATCAACCCCAGCATTTT.